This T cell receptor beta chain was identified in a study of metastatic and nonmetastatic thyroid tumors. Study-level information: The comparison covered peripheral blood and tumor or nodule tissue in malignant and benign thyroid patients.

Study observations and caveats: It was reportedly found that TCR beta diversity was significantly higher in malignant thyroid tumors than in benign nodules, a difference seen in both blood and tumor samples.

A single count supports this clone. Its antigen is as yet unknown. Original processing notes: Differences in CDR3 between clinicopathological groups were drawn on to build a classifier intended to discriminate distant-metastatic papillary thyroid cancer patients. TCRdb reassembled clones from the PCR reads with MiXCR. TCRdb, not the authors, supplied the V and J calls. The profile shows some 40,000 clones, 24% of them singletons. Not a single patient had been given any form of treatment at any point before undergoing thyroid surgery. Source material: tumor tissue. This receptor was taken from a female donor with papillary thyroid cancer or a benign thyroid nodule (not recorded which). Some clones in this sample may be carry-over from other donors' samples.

CDR3 sequence reads: CASSQDRQLPLNCYTF. CDR3 coding DNA: TGCGCCAGCAGCCAAGATAGGCAGTTGCCTCTAAATTGCTACACCTTC. The chain has TRBV4-3 and TRBJ1-2, with D unclear. Deletions cut 0 bases from V and 9 bases from J, with 20 bases between. Germline loops: CDR1 LGHNA, CDR2 YSLEER. This CDR3 spans 16 amino acids.